The rows below give T cell receptor beta chains drawn from one sample of a study of T cells in localized non-small cell lung cancer. Measured with immunoSEQ multiplex PCR; TCRdb has only the in-frame clones, and not every one. The data show some 12,000 clones, with 83% seen just once and approximately 20% held by the top ten. The source was peripheral blood, collected before any cancer treatment. The receptor set was obtained from a male donor aged 60 or over with stage I lung adenocarcinoma. CDR3s include the opening cysteine and the closing phenylalanine or tryptophan. The D gene is left open where the match is weak. Size values are once, few and many counts, or a class for expanded clones, and some rows have none.

TRBV19	-	TRBJ2-1	-	TGTGCCAGTAGTATATTCAGCGGGCTCCACAATGAGCAGTTCTTC	CASSIFSGLHNEQFF
TRBV9	-	TRBJ1-5	-	TGTGCCAGCAGCGTAGAGGGGGGGGTATGGGAGCCCCAGCATTTT	CASSVEGGVWEPQHF
TRBV12-5	TRBD2	TRBJ2-3	-	TGTGCTAGTGGCTACTCCCCTAGCGGGGCTTATTTACTTCGCACAGATACGCAGTATTTT	CASGYSPSGAYLLRTDTQYF
TRBV30	-	TRBJ1-4	-	TGTGCCTGGCAGGGGCGGGATGAAAAACTGTTTTTT	CAWQGRDEKLFF
TRBV19	-	TRBJ1-4	-	TGTGCCAGTAGTCTACCCCTGGGACCGGGGGGGGAAAAACTGTTTTTT	CASSLPLGPGGEKLFF
TRBV5-1	-	TRBJ1-4	few	TGCGCCAGCAGCTTGGCAGAGGGTGGGAATGAAAAACTGTTTTTT	CASSLAEGGNEKLFF
TRBV7-9	TRBD2	TRBJ2-7	-	TGTGCCAGCAGTTTCACTAGCGGGAGGGCCTACGAGCAGTACTTC	CASSFTSGRAYEQYF
TRBV28	-	TRBJ1-6	-	TGTGCCAGCAGTTTACCCCGCGGGGACGGCTCACCCCTCCACTTT	CASSLPRGDGSPLHF
TRBV5-4	-	TRBJ1-2	few	TGTGCCAGCACCGCGGGGGGGCAAATTTATGGCTACACCTTC	CASTAGGQIYGYTF
TRBV27	-	TRBJ1-1	-	TGTGCCAGCAGCGAAGCCTGGGGGGGGTACACTGAAGCTTTCTTT	CASSEAWGGYTEAFF
TRBV15	-	TRBJ2-7	-	TGTGCCACCAGCAGAGATGTCCAGATTGTGCAGTACTTC	CATSRDVQIVQYF
TRBV10-3	-	TRBJ2-1	-	TGTGCCATCAGTGAGCCGGACTTGGGGAATGAGCAGTTCTTC	CAISEPDLGNEQFF
TRBV5-4	TRBD1	TRBJ1-1	-	TGTGCCAGCAGGCTTGCAGGGGGCCAGGTTGAAGCTTTCTTT	CASRLAGGQVEAFF
TRBV11-2	-	TRBJ2-1	-	TGTGCCAGCAGCTTACTCATCACCATCAGTGAGCAGTTCTTC	CASSLLITISEQFF
TRBV28	-	TRBJ2-3	-	TGTGCCAGCAGCCGGGACTTATTCACAGATACGCAGTATTTT	CASSRDLFTDTQYF
TRBV7-3	-	TRBJ2-1	-	TGTGCCAGCAGCATTTCCGGGGCTTACAATGAGCAGTTCTTC	CASSISGAYNEQFF
TRBV19	-	TRBJ1-1	-	TGTGCCAGTAGTGTATCCGGATCGGGGACTGAAGCTTTCTTT	CASSVSGSGTEAFF
TRBV18	-	TRBJ1-2	-	TGTGCCAGCTCACCATCAACAGAAGCTACCTATGGCTACACCTTC	CASSPSTEATYGYTF
TRBV5-5	TRBD2	TRBJ2-7	-	TGTGCCAGCAGCTCTGACCACTTAGCGGGCCGGATCTCCGAGCAGTACTTC	CASSSDHLAGRISEQYF
TRBV11-2	-	TRBJ1-5	-	TGTGCCAGCAGCTTATCGGGTCGTGGAAAGCCCCAGCATTTT	CASSLSGRGKPQHF
TRBV7-5	-	TRBJ1-1	-	TGTGCCAGCAGCTTCAACAGGAACACTGAAGCTTTCTTT	CASSFNRNTEAFF
TRBV9	-	TRBJ2-1	-	TGTGCCAGCAGCGCCTCCGGTCGGCTAGCGAGACTAAGGGGCAATGAGCAGTTCTTC	CASSASGRLARLRGNEQFF
TRBV5-4	TRBD1	TRBJ2-7	once	TGTGCCAGCAGCGGGGGACAGGGCTACGAGCAGTACTTC	CASSGGQGYEQYF
TRBV19	-	TRBJ2-7	-	TGTGCCAGTAGTATAGATCGTGTCAGGATCAACGAGCAGTACTTC	CASSIDRVRINEQYF
TRBV15	-	TRBJ2-5	-	TGTGCCACCAGCAGAGGGGGGAGCGGAGAGACCCAGTACTTC	CATSRGGSGETQYF
TRBV28	TRBD1	TRBJ2-7	-	TGTGCCAGCAGTCTTAGCGGGACAGGGGGGTACGAGCAGTACTTC	CASSLSGTGGYEQYF
TRBV28	-	TRBJ2-7	-	TGTGCCAGCAGTCTAGGGACCGTTCTTGGGGAGCAGTACTTC	CASSLGTVLGEQYF
TRBV18	TRBD1	TRBJ2-7	few	TGTGCCAGCTCACTCGGGACAGGGGCCACCTACGAGCAGTACTTC	CASSLGTGATYEQYF
TRBV7-3	TRBD2	TRBJ2-1	-	TGTGCCAGCAGCTTAACATCGTTAGCGGGCTACAATGAGCAGTTCTTC	CASSLTSLAGYNEQFF
TRBV5-1	TRBD2	TRBJ2-1	-	TGCGCCAGCAGCGAGGTAGCGGGAACCTACAATGAGCAGTTCTTC	CASSEVAGTYNEQFF
TRBV6-5	-	TRBJ2-3	-	TGTGCCAGCAGTCAGACAGGGAGGGACACAGATACGCAGTATTTT	CASSQTGRDTDTQYF
TRBV11-3	TRBD1	TRBJ2-1	-	TGTGCCAGCAGCCCACAGGGGGTGTCCTACAATGAGCAGTTCTTC	CASSPQGVSYNEQFF
TRBV5-6	-	TRBJ2-7	-	TGTGCCAGCAGCTTAATCGGCGACGAGCAGTACTTC	CASSLIGDEQYF
TRBV11-2	-	TRBJ2-7	-	TGTGCCAGCAGCTCCCCGGCGAGCTCCTACGAGCAGTACTTC	CASSSPASSYEQYF
TRBV15	-	TRBJ2-7	-	TGTGCCACCAGCAGAGGCGGCAGCTCCTACGAGCAGTACTTC	CATSRGGSSYEQYF
TRBV5-1	-	TRBJ2-7	-	TGCGCCAGCAGCTTGGGACAGAGAAACGAGCAGTACTTC	CASSLGQRNEQYF
TRBV2	-	TRBJ2-7	few	TGTGCCAGCAGTGAGCGCTCCCAGGGCATCGAGCAGTACTTC	CASSERSQGIEQYF
TRBV4-1	-	TRBJ2-7	-	TGCGCCAGCAGCCAAGAACTCGGAGAGCAGTACTTC	CASSQELGEQYF
TRBV7-8	TRBD1	TRBJ1-5	-	TGTGCCAGCAGCCTCCGGGACAGGGCCACTCAGCCCCAGCATTTT	CASSLRDRATQPQHF
TRBV5-5	-	TRBJ2-1	-	TGTGCCAGCAGCTTTCCTGGGGGCAATGAGCAGTTCTTC	CASSFPGGNEQFF
TRBV7-9	-	TRBJ1-2	-	TGTGCCAGCAGCTTAGTCGGGACGGAGTATGTAAGGGGCTACACCTTC	CASSLVGTEYVRGYTF
TRBV18	TRBD1	TRBJ1-1	once	TGTGCCAGCTCACCACAGCGGACAGGGTATGAAGCTTTCTTT	CASSPQRTGYEAFF
TRBV28	TRBD2	TRBJ2-2	once	TGTGCCAGCAGTTTATCGCCAGCGGGAGCGACCGGGGAGCTGTTTTTT	CASSLSPAGATGELFF
TRBV7-3	-	TRBJ1-2	few	TGTGCCAGCAGCTTACGGGGGGGCGCTAGCTATGGCTACACCTTC	CASSLRGGASYGYTF
TRBV5-1	TRBD2	TRBJ2-1	-	TGCGCCAGCAGCTTGGGAAGCGGGAGAGGGGAGCAGTTCTTC	CASSLGSGRGEQFF
TRBV4-2	-	TRBJ1-2	-	TGTGCCAGCAGCCCGCGGACGGATCCTAACTATGGCTACACCTTC	CASSPRTDPNYGYTF
TRBV4-2	-	TRBJ2-4	-	TGTGCCAGCAGCCAAGATTTGGGGTCGGCGGACATTCAGTACTTC	CASSQDLGSADIQYF
TRBV18	-	TRBJ2-5	-	TGTGCCAGCTCCTACCAAGAGACCCAGTACTTC	CASSYQETQYF
TRBV18	-	TRBJ1-2	-	TGTGCCAGCTCACCTACAGGGAATGCGGATGGCTACACCTTC	CASSPTGNADGYTF
TRBV6-5	TRBD1	TRBJ1-1	-	TGTGCCAGCAGTCCCGGGACAGGGAAGAACACTGAAGCTTTCTTT	CASSPGTGKNTEAFF
TRBV5-8	-	TRBJ1-1	-	TGTGCCAGCAGCCCCCAGCCGGTGGTGAACACTGAAGCTTTCTTT	CASSPQPVVNTEAFF
TRBV7-3	-	TRBJ2-1	-	TGTGCCAGCAGCTTAGGTGGTGGAAGGAACGATGAGCAGTTCTTC	CASSLGGGRNDEQFF
TRBV4-1	-	TRBJ2-1	few	TGCGCCAGCAGCCAACCGTTTCGGAGAGCGTACAATGAGCAGTTCTTC	CASSQPFRRAYNEQFF